Included here is one TCR beta chain sequence, with context. This specimen comes from a study of blood T cell repertoires in COVID-19. Study-wide context: Sources were T cells, B-cell-depleted T cells, or PBMCs; the material itself was cDNA or gDNA.

The trim removed 6 bases at V and 3 bases at J, leaving 7 bases unmatched. The CDR3 runs 15 residues. The germline V gene encodes CDR1 MDHEN and CDR2 SYDVKM. Libraries were prepared by immunoSEQ multiplex PCR; TCRdb keeps only in-frame clonotypes and omits some of them. This sample has 170,000 or so clones; about four fifths occur once, and the top ten carry 6% to 8.5%. The chain carries TRBV28 and TRBJ2-3; 9 bases are shared with TRBD1. Sequencing was performed on peripheral blood. This receptor was obtained from a woman aged 70 to 79 with COVID-19, enrolled during active disease. The CDR3 protein is CASSPGTGHTDTQYF. CDR3 sequence (DNA): TGTGCCAGCAGCCCCGGGACAGGGCATACAGATACGCAGTATTTT.